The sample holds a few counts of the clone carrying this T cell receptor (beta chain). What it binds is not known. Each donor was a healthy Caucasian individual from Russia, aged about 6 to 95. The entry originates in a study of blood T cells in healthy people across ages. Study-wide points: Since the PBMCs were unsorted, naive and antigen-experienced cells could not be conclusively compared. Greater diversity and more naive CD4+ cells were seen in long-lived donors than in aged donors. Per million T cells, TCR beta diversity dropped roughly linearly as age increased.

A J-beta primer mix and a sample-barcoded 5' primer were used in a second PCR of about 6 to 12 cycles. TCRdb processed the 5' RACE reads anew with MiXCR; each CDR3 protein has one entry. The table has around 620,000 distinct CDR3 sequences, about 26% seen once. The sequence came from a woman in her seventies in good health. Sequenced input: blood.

The CDR3 region is CSARVPSSYGYTF. As DNA, the CDR3 is TGCAGTGCTAGAGTACCCTCAAGCTATGGCTACACCTTC. This sequence joins TRBV20-1 and TRBJ1-2; D unresolved. This CDR3 contains 13 residues. The V end lost 1 base, the J end lost 4 bases, and 10 bases lay between the germline ends. Germline values: CDR1 DFQATT, CDR2 SNEGSKA (reference sequence).